This is a list of T cell receptor beta chains from one sample in a study of molecular identifiers for immune sequencing clone quantification. From the PCR reads, TCRdb called clonotypes with MiXCR, one entry per CDR3 protein. The table has more than 250,000 distinct CDR3 sequences, around 21% seen once. The sequenced sample was naive CD8+ T cells from blood, with Jurkat cell RNA spiked in. All receptors come from a human donor in good health. Some libraries in this study had Jurkat cell RNA spiked in. Each CDR3 is given with its conserved first and last residue. Each record gives: CDR3 DNA, CDR3 protein, CDR3 length, J gene, D gene, V gene, clone size. The D gene is left open where the match is weak. Clone sizes are given selectively: once, few, many, or a class where the clone is expanded.

cdr3_nt: TGTGCCAGCAGCTTAGGCCATGAGGTCGAGCAGTACTTC; cdr3_aa: CASSLGHEVEQYF; cdr3_length: 13; j_call: TRBJ2-7; d_call: .; v_call: TRBV13; clone_size: once
cdr3_nt: TGTGCCAGCAGCTTAGTGGGACAGGCCTCCTACGAGCAGTACTTC; cdr3_aa: CASSLVGQASYEQYF; cdr3_length: 15; j_call: TRBJ2-7; d_call: TRBD1; v_call: TRBV5-6; clone_size: many
cdr3_nt: TGTGCCAGCAGCTTGGACAGGACTAGCGGGAGTCAGGATACGCAGTATTTT; cdr3_aa: CASSLDRTSGSQDTQYF; cdr3_length: 17; j_call: TRBJ2-3; d_call: TRBD2; v_call: TRBV7-3; clone_size: few
cdr3_nt: TGTGCCTGGAGTCACGGACAGACAACTGAAGCTTTCTTT; cdr3_aa: CAWSHGQTTEAFF; cdr3_length: 13; j_call: TRBJ1-1; d_call: .; v_call: TRBV30; clone_size: many
cdr3_nt: TGTGCCAGCAGCCACACCGGGACAGGCGGCTATGGCTACACCTTC; cdr3_aa: CASSHTGTGGYGYTF; cdr3_length: 15; j_call: TRBJ1-2; d_call: TRBD1; v_call: TRBV12-3/TRBV12-4; clone_size: many
cdr3_nt: TGTGCCAGCAGTCCTGGGACATCCCAAGATACGCAGTATTTT; cdr3_aa: CASSPGTSQDTQYF; cdr3_length: 14; j_call: TRBJ2-3; d_call: .; v_call: TRBV27; clone_size: many
cdr3_nt: TGTGCCACCCAAACCTTATCAATCACCGGGGAGCTGTTTTTT; cdr3_aa: CATQTLSITGELFF; cdr3_length: 14; j_call: TRBJ2-2; d_call: .; v_call: TRBV27; clone_size: many
cdr3_nt: TGTGCCAGCAGCCCAATGTCCGGGCCTGGAAACACCATATATTTT; cdr3_aa: CASSPMSGPGNTIYF; cdr3_length: 15; j_call: TRBJ1-3; d_call: .; v_call: TRBV7-8; clone_size: many
cdr3_nt: TGTGCCAGCAGCCAAGGATCTTTCGGAAACACCATATATTTT; cdr3_aa: CASSQGSFGNTIYF; cdr3_length: 14; j_call: TRBJ1-3; d_call: .; v_call: TRBV3-1; clone_size: .
cdr3_nt: TGCGCCGGCAGCCCGTACACTTCGGCCACCTACGAGCAGTACTTC; cdr3_aa: CAGSPYTSATYEQYF; cdr3_length: 15; j_call: TRBJ2-7; d_call: .; v_call: TRBV4-1; clone_size: once
cdr3_nt: TGTGCCAGCAGTTTCGGACCAGGAGAAGAGACCCAGTACTTC; cdr3_aa: CASSFGPGEETQYF; cdr3_length: 14; j_call: TRBJ2-5; d_call: .; v_call: TRBV12-3/TRBV12-4; clone_size: many